Presented here are 17 T cell receptor beta chains from one specimen sequenced in a study of blood T cell repertoires in COVID-19. Clones were sequenced by immunoSEQ multiplex PCR, and TCRdb holds only the in-frame ones, with some missing. The table has a few hundred thousand clones, about nine tenths seen once. The sample comprised PBMCs or T cells enriched from blood (not recorded which). Receptor source: a woman in her forties or fifties who had been exposed to COVID-19.

The chain carries TRBV30 and TRBJ2-2, with 12 bases matching TRBD1. The CDR3 contains 16 residues. V lost 8 bases and J lost 0; bases outside the gene matches: 7. From germline, CDR1 is GTSNPN and CDR2 SVGIG (reference sequence). For the CDR3, the DNA is TGTGCCCGGTTCGGGACAGGGGGCTCGAACACCGGGGAGCTGTTTTTT. Protein product: CARFGTGGSNTGELFF.

The J gene is TRBJ1-2, the V gene TRBV19; tentative D call: TRBD1 (6 bases). The V end was cut by 5 bases, the J end by 5 bases, with 15 bases between. CDR1 is LNHDA, CDR2 SQIVND, per germline (reference sequence). This CDR3 has 14 residues. The CDR3 loop is CASSQTQRGYGYTF. In nucleotides, the CDR3 is TGTGCCAGTAGTCAGACCCAAAGGGGGTATGGCTACACCTTC.

The V gene is TRBV3-1 (or the pseudogene TRBV3-2), the J gene TRBJ2-7; the D gene is possibly TRBD1 (5 bases). CDR1 LGHDT and CDR2 YNNKEL come from the germline V gene (reference sequence). The ends were cut back, 1 base at V and 3 bases at J, with 10 bases in the middle. This CDR3 region has 14 residues. CDR3: CASSQGPQGYEQYF. DNA of the CDR3: TGTGCCAGCAGCCAAGGGCCCCAGGGCTACGAGCAGTACTTC.

The genes are TRBV6-5 and TRBJ2-6, with unresolved D. CDR1 is MNHEY, CDR2 SVGAGI, per germline. V lost 3 bases and J 1 base, leaving 7 bases between the germline ends. The CDR3 contains 15 residues. The DNA of the CDR3 is TGTGCCAGCAGTTATGGGCAGTCTGGGGCCAACGTCCTGACTTTC. It is translated as CASSYGQSGANVLTF.

This rearrangement joins TRBV5-1 to TRBJ2-7; no firm D call. Trimming cost V 2 bases and J 3 bases, with 9 bases left between them. From germline, CDR1 is SGHRS and CDR2 YFSETQ. CDR3 length equals 13 residues. The chain's CDR3 is CASSFAGNYEQYF. In nucleotides, the CDR3 is TGCGCCAGCAGCTTCGCAGGAAACTACGAGCAGTACTTC.

V is TRBV11-2 and J is TRBJ2-5; 8 bases line up with TRBD1. V gave up 5 bases and J gave up 4 bases; unmatched junction bases: 9. Germline V gene data show CDR1 as SGHAT and CDR2 as FQNNGV. The CDR3 is 15 amino acids. The CDR3 nucleotides are TGTGCCAGCAGCCCCCCAGGGGGCTGGAGAGAGACCCAGTACTTC. It codes for CASSPPGGWRETQYF.

The chain combines TRBV3-1 (or the pseudogene TRBV3-2) with TRBJ1-4; TRBD1 might be the D (6 bases). CDR3 length: 17 residues. Germline CDR1 LGHDT, CDR2 YNNKEL (reference sequence). V lost 1 base and J lost 6, with 18 bases in between. The DNA for the CDR3 is TGTGCCAGCAGCCAAGCGGGATCAGACAGGCGGGATGAAAAACTGTTTTTT. Protein product: CASSQAGSDRRDEKLFF.

The chain uses TRBV18 and TRBJ2-7, with TRBD2 matching over 10 bases. Trimming cost V 5 bases and J 3 bases; bases outside gene matches: 7. CDR3 length: 15 amino acids. CDR1 and CDR2 (germline): KGHSH, LQKENI. CDR3 protein: CASSAASGGNYEQYF. The CDR3 DNA reads as TGTGCCAGCTCAGCGGCTAGCGGGGGCAACTACGAGCAGTACTTC.

The genes are TRBV20-1 and TRBJ2-1, with D perhaps TRBD2 (5 bases). The CDR3 sequence is 15 residues long. Trimming removed 3 bases from V and 7 bases from J, with 19 bases in between. Looked up from germline, CDR1 is DFQATT and CDR2 is SNEGSKA (reference sequence). In nucleotides, the CDR3 is TGCAGTGCTAGTGATTTCTCAGAGGACTTGAATGAGCAGTTCTTC. Translated: CSASDFSEDLNEQFF.

The chain uses TRBV5-4 and TRBJ2-3; 10 nucleotides agree with TRBD2. CDR1 SGHNT and CDR2 YYREEE come from the germline V gene (reference sequence). The V and J ends lost 3 bases and 3 bases, in that order; junction bases with no gene match: 10. The CDR3 runs 17 residues. In DNA form, the CDR3 reads TGTGCCAGCAGCTATTATTTAGCGGGGGGTCTGACAGATACGCAGTATTTT. As protein: CASSYYLAGGLTDTQYF.

The chain couples TRBV5-1 to TRBJ1-2; D is possibly TRBD1 (6 bases). The germline gives CDR1 SGHRS, CDR2 YFSETQ. Trimming stripped 3 bases from V and 4 bases from J, with 13 bases between. This CDR3 contains 14 residues. CDR3 nucleotides: TGCGCCAGCAGCTCCACAGGGCTACTCTATGGCTACACCTTC. Residues: CASSSTGLLYGYTF.

V usage is TRBV24-1 and J usage is TRBJ1-2, with 9 bases aligning to TRBD1. The CDR3 is made up of 14 amino acids. Germline CDR1 reads KGHDR; CDR2 reads SFDVKD. V lost 3 bases to trimming and J lost 6 bases; unmatched junction nucleotides: 4. CDR3 bases: TGTGCCACCAGTGATGCTGGACAGGGGAATGGCTACACCTTC. Translating gives CATSDAGQGNGYTF.

This chain connects TRBV19 to TRBJ2-1; TRBD2 aligns across 10 bases. The CDR3 loop spans 15 amino acids. Germline V CDR1 and CDR2: LNHDA, SQIVND (reference sequence). V was clipped by 3 bases and J by 4 bases; unmatched bases: 3. The CDR3 loop is CASSISGGPYNEQFF. CDR3 DNA sequence: TGTGCCAGTAGTATTAGCGGGGGGCCGTACAATGAGCAGTTCTTC.

The rearrangement joins TRBV25-1 to TRBJ1-1; D gene ambiguous. V lost 2 bases and J 10 bases, leaving 14 bases between the germline ends. CDR3 size: 13 residues. In germline, CDR1 is MGHDK, CDR2 SYGVNS. The CDR3 spells CASSETDPRVAFF. CDR3 bases: TGTGCCAGCAGTGAAACGGATCCGAGGGTAGCTTTCTTT.

This clone occurred a few times. This chain joins TRBV5-1 and TRBJ1-1, with a weak D call TRBD1 (5 bases). Trimming left V 5 bases short and J 6 bases short, with 23 bases between. CDR1 is SGHRS and CDR2 is YFSETQ in the germline V gene. The CDR3 extends over 16 amino acids. DNA of the CDR3: TGCGCCAGCAGGGGGGAGGTATGGTCCAGCGAAGCTGAAGCTTTCTTT. Protein product: CASRGEVWSSEAEAFF.

The chain joins TRBV28 to TRBJ2-1; 8 bases align to TRBD2. V dropped 6 bases and J dropped 5; count of bases not matched to a gene: 9. Germline CDR1 reads MDHEN; CDR2 reads SYDVKM. This CDR3 has 15 amino acids. CDR3 in amino acids: CASSPQSGGNNEQFF. Here the CDR3 DNA reads TGTGCCAGCAGCCCACAGAGCGGGGGAAACAATGAGCAGTTCTTC.

In its sample, this clone was seen once. The chain has TRBV7-9 and TRBJ1-6; a weak D match, TRBD1 (5 bases). The CDR3 spans 14 residues. Looked up from germline, CDR1 is SEHNR and CDR2 is FQNEAQ (reference sequence). Trimming shortened V by 1 base and J by 10 bases, and 11 bases separated the two germline ends. The CDR3 loop reads CASSLDGGGSPLHF. CDR3 coding DNA: TGTGCCAGCAGCTTAGATGGGGGAGGGTCACCCCTCCACTTT. Supplemented by reference TRBV7-9 and TRBJ1-6, the full variable domain reads DTGVSQNPRHKITKRGQNVTFRCDPISEHNRLYWYRQTLGQGPEFLTYFQNEAQLEKSRLLSDRFSAERPKGSFSTLEIQRTEQGDSAMYLCASSLDGGGSPLHFGNGTRLTVT.